This paragraph reports one TCR beta chain. This entry comes from a study of blood T cell repertoires in COVID-19. Study details: Samples came from the United States, Italy and Spain, spanning acute and convalescent COVID-19. PBMCs, B-cell-depleted T cells, or T cells were the source of the cDNA or gDNA that made up the material.

Original analysis: Estimation of nucleated cell counts relied on the amplification of reference gene primers. Assay used: immunoSEQ multiplex PCR; TCRdb lists only in-frame clones, some missing. V, J and clone size reflect that table, while D and trimming were determined from the DNA. The sample has about 25,000 clones, more than 65% seen once. The receptor's source is a man in his forties or fifties with active or convalescent COVID-19. Input material: peripheral blood.

The CDR3 sequence is CASSLVASADETQYF. CDR3 sequence (DNA): TGTGCCAGCAGCTTAGTAGCTAGCGCGGATGAGACCCAGTACTTC. The J gene is TRBJ2-5, the V gene TRBV7-2; a possible D gene is TRBD2 (6 bases). This CDR3 is built from 15 residues. Germline lookup yields CDR1 SGHTA and CDR2 FQGNSA. V gave up 1 base and J gave up 5 bases, with 14 bases separating them.